This T cell receptor beta chain was found in a study of regulatory T cells in long-lasting Graves disease. Documented time point: newly diagnosed GD, antithyroid drugs for less than 3 months. The TCR library was prepared using RNA isolated from PBMCs. Germline CDR1 reads MNHNS; CDR2 reads SASEGT. The CDR3 loop spans 17 amino acids. Germline trimming cut 6 bases from V and 0 bases from J; bases unmatched to any gene: 10. In building TCR beta libraries, iRepertoire HTBI primers were used together with Arm-PCR of CDR3 regions. TCRdb re-called the multiplex PCR reads through MiXCR, storing one row per CDR3 protein. Of 350,000 to 550,000 distinct CDR3 sequences detected, under 15% appear once; the ten largest clones hold around 17%. These data were also reused for a study on T cells in Graves' hyperthyroidism and ophthalmopathy.

The rearrangement joins TRBV6-1 to TRBJ1-3; 8 nucleotides match TRBD1. This TCR derives from a woman under 40 with Graves disease. Sequencing used peripheral blood mononuclear cells (PBMCs), obtained at new diagnosis, from a patient treated with antithyroid drugs. CDR3: CASRKEGTGLSGNTIYF. The CDR3 region has the DNA TGTGCCAGCAGAAAGGAGGGGACAGGACTCTCTGGAAACACCATATATTTT.